This T cell receptor beta chain was observed in a study of OX40 agonist ivuxolimab in advanced cancers. For the study at large: With ivuxolimab, an agonistic anti-OX40 (CD134) antibody, patients were treated. Patient treatment consisted of intravenous ivuxolimab administration every 2 weeks at 0.01 to 10 mg/kg.

Study results and caveats: Compared with CD4+, CD8+ T cells on average had more expanded clones.

Patients were ruled out by autoimmune disease history or systemic immunosuppression. Comments on this clone: Its specificity is unknown.

Only in-frame clones appear in the TCRdb table, and some are missing; sequencing was by immunoSEQ multiplex PCR. The table includes about 98,000 clones, 88% detected once. Germline loops: CDR1 ENHRY, CDR2 SYGVKD. Trimming pared 5 bases from V and 5 bases from J, leaving 4 bases between. The CDR3 contains 11 residues. V gene TRBV10-3 combines with J gene TRBJ2-1; D not certain. The material sequenced was CD4+ or CD8+ T cells sorted from blood, taken in a trial of the OX40 agonist ivuxolimab. The clonotype was recovered from an adult with an advanced solid tumor such as melanoma, head and neck, liver or kidney cancer. CDR3 amino acids: CAISRDNEQFF. The CDR3 DNA sequence: TGTGCCATCAGTCGGGACAATGAGCAGTTCTTC.